The rows below give T cell receptor beta chains drawn from one sample of a study of cytomegalovirus exposure and HLA in healthy donors. This table comes from immunoSEQ multiplex PCR, and its TCRdb copy is limited to in-frame clones, with some not included. This sample has roughly 330,000 clones; around 90% occur once, and the top ten carry about 1.2%. The sequencing input was PBMCs. All receptors come from a woman aged 25 to 39 in good health and CMV-seropositive. CDR3s include the opening cysteine and the closing phenylalanine or tryptophan. The D gene is left open where the match is weak. The listing skips clone size in some rows; elsewhere it reads once, few, many or a size class.

TRBJ2-5	.	.	TRBV7-9	CASSPGIGHTPLGETQYF	TGTGCCAGCAGCCCTGGAATCGGTCATACTCCTTTGGGGGAGACCCAGTACTTC
TRBJ1-3	.	TRBD1	TRBV28	CAVTGIFSGNTIYF	TGTGCCGTGACAGGGATCTTCTCTGGAAACACCATATATTTT
TRBJ1-6	.	.	TRBV25-1	CASSEPNSPLHF	TGTGCCAGCAGTGAACCGAATTCACCCCTCCACTTT
TRBJ2-1	.	TRBD2	TRBV4-2	CASSQDRGGNEQFF	TGTGCCAGCAGCCAAGATCGCGGGGGCAATGAGCAGTTCTTC
TRBJ1-1	.	TRBD1	TRBV4-2	CASSRGTGGMNTEAFF	TGTGCCAGCAGCCGTGGGACAGGGGGAATGAACACTGAAGCTTTCTTT
TRBJ1-1	.	.	TRBV6-5	CASSNGQGEAFF	TGTGCCAGCAGTAATGGGCAGGGTGAAGCTTTCTTT
TRBJ1-3	.	.	TRBV29-1	CSARDIGNTIYF	TGCAGCGCCCGGGACATCGGAAACACCATATATTTT
TRBJ2-1	.	TRBD2	TRBV11-2	CASSTRLAGGPRNEQFF	TGTGCCAGCAGCACCCGACTAGCGGGGGGGCCGAGGAATGAGCAGTTCTTC
TRBJ2-2	.	.	TRBV9	CASSATGTGELFF	TGTGCCAGCAGCGCAACAGGGACCGGGGAGCTGTTTTTT
TRBJ1-2	.	.	TRBV5-3	CARSLVLGYTF	TGTGCCAGAAGCTTGGTTCTTGGCTACACCTTC
TRBJ2-3	.	TRBD2	TRBV5-1	CASSFERESSDTQYF	TGCGCCAGCAGCTTCGAGCGGGAGAGCTCAGATACGCAGTATTTT
TRBJ2-7	.	TRBD1	TRBV5-4	CANQEPDRLTYEQYF	TGTGCCAACCAGGAACCGGACAGGTTAACCTACGAGCAGTACTTC
TRBJ1-5	.	TRBD1	TRBV30	CAWSTGQGGGQPQHF	TGTGCCTGGAGTACGGGACAGGGGGGGGGTCAGCCCCAGCATTTT
TRBJ2-1	.	TRBD1	TRBV28	CASRGQGFNEQFF	TGTGCCAGCAGAGGACAGGGTTTCAATGAGCAGTTCTTC
TRBJ2-1	once	.	TRBV30	CAYWGAESSYNEQFF	TGTGCCTATTGGGGGGCGGAGAGCTCCTACAATGAGCAGTTCTTC
TRBJ2-7	few	.	TRBV5-6	CASSWGTIPASYEQYF	TGTGCCAGCAGCTGGGGGACAATTCCGGCCTCCTACGAGCAGTACTTC
TRBJ1-2	once	.	TRBV9	CASSVATILDYGYTF	TGTGCCAGCAGCGTAGCAACAATTCTTGACTATGGCTACACCTTC
TRBJ2-3	.	.	TRBV2	CASSEGSDTQYF	TGTGCCAGCAGTGAGGGGTCAGATACGCAGTATTTT
TRBJ2-2	.	.	TRBV5-1	CASSLVGDTNTGELFF	TGCGCCAGCAGCTTGGTCGGGGATACGAACACCGGGGAGCTGTTTTTT
TRBJ2-7	.	TRBD1	TRBV7-2	CASRLPGQGFNEQYF	TGTGCCAGCAGGCTACCGGGACAGGGATTCAACGAGCAGTACTTC
TRBJ1-1	.	.	TRBV18	CASSSDSPNTEAFF	TGTGCCAGCTCATCCGACAGCCCGAACACTGAAGCTTTCTTT
TRBJ1-1	few	.	TRBV2	CASSEDGGWTEAFF	TGTGCCAGCAGTGAAGACGGAGGGTGGACTGAAGCTTTCTTT
TRBJ1-1	.	.	TRBV27	CASSLSMGVGTEAFF	TGTGCCAGCAGTTTATCCATGGGGGTAGGCACTGAAGCTTTCTTT
TRBJ1-1	.	.	TRBV28	CASKVRQVQDTEAFF	TGTGCCAGCAAAGTCCGGCAGGTGCAGGACACTGAAGCTTTCTTT
TRBJ2-7	.	TRBD1	TRBV13	CASSPRQGADSYEQYF	TGTGCCAGCAGCCCCCGACAGGGCGCAGACTCCTACGAGCAGTACTTC
TRBJ2-3	.	TRBD2	TRBV28	CASRGLAGTTDTQYF	TGTGCCAGCAGGGGACTAGCGGGGACCACAGATACGCAGTATTTT
TRBJ2-1	.	TRBD2	TRBV29-1	CSVESGLAGGEQFF	TGCAGCGTTGAATCCGGACTAGCGGGGGGTGAGCAGTTCTTC
TRBJ2-5	.	.	TRBV5-4	CASSLRLGQETQYF	TGTGCCAGCAGCTTGCGACTAGGGCAAGAGACCCAGTACTTC
TRBJ2-1	once	.	TRBV27	CASSLSRASSYNEQFF	TGTGCCAGCAGTTTATCAAGGGCAAGCTCCTACAATGAGCAGTTCTTC